The TCR beta chain under discussion was sequenced for a study of cytomegalovirus exposure and HLA in healthy donors. Of note for this clone: No antigen is known for it. At one of its ends the junction is not consistent with the germline gene, which may arise from a read error. Other DNA sequences of this sample code for an identical CDR3.

The PCR made use of 60 Vbeta and 13 Jbeta primers. Profiled with immunoSEQ multiplex PCR; TCRdb holds only in-frame clones, not every one. The repertoire consists of more than 55,000 clones, with roughly four fifths occurring once and the leading ten covering about 4.3%. Study-wide points: Among TCR beta chains, those listed as cytomegalovirus-associated numbered more than 150. Likely technical artifact: a cluster of highly shared sequence variants. Through in vitro validation, three CMV-associated chains were shown to be specific for CMV antigens.

The sequencing input was PBMCs. This clonotype was obtained from a man aged 25 to 45 in good health and CMV-seronegative.

The CDR3 region has the DNA TGCGCCAGCAGCAAAGTGGACGGCGGTGGGGGGGAGACCCAGTACTTC. This translates into CASSKVDGGGGETQYF. This chain connects TRBV5-4 to TRBJ2-5; maybe TRBD2 (6 bases). The CDR3 runs 16 residues. Germline assignment: CDR1 SGHNT and CDR2 YYREEE (reference sequence).